This TCR beta chain came from a study of blood T cell repertoires in COVID-19. The method was immunoSEQ multiplex PCR; TCRdb's version includes in-frame clones alone and lacks a portion of them. Counted here are under 300,000 clones, around 82% occurring once; the ten biggest clones make up under 5.5%. Trimming removed 3 bases from V and 7 bases from J, with 12 bases in between. The CDR3 extends over 13 amino acids. From germline, CDR1 is LGHNA and CDR2 YNFKEQ. The V call is TRBV4-2, the J call TRBJ1-2, with a tentative D call TRBD1 (6 bases). This TCR derives from a woman of 80 years or more with active or convalescent COVID-19. Sequenced sample: peripheral blood. The CDR3 sequence: CASSQTQGTGYTF. DNA of the CDR3: TGTGCCAGCAGCCAGACACAGGGAACTGGCTACACCTTC.